This passage covers 28 T cell receptor beta chains from one sample sequenced in a study of CXCR3-negative and CXCR3-positive naive CD8 T cells. Libraries were UMI-labeled 5' RACE TRB cDNA. Following a re-call of the 5' RACE reads, TCRdb has one entry per CDR3 protein and lacks DNA. This table lists over 100,000 distinct CDR3 sequences. The sample comprised naive CXCR3- CD8+ T cells from blood. Documented subset: CD45RO-CCR7+CD27+CD95- naive CD8+ T cells lacking CXCR3 (TNR3-). These receptors all stem from a human donor in good health. Some clones in this sample may be carry-over from other donors' samples.

V is TRBV14 and J is TRBJ2-7; the D call of TRBD1 rests on TCRdb alone, since no DNA is present to check it. The V gene's germline CDR1 is SGHDN and CDR2 FVKESK. The length of the CDR3 is 14 residues. The CDR3 loop reads CASSQTGYSYEQYF. Variable domain in full (rest from reference TRBV14 and TRBJ2-7): EAGVTQFPSHSVIEKGQTVTLRCDPISGHDNLYWYRRVMGKEIKFLLHFVKESKQDESGMPNNRFLAERTGGTYSTLKVQPAELEDSGVYFCASSQTGYSYEQYFGPGTRLTVT.

The J gene is TRBJ2-2, the V gene TRBV29-1. Germline CDR1 reads SQVTM; CDR2 reads ANQGSEA. This CDR3 has 13 amino acids. This chain's CDR3 is CSVGAQNTGELFF.

This chain joins TRBV3-1 and TRBJ2-7; checking the TCRdb D call of TRBD1 is not possible without DNA. Germline V gene data show CDR1 as LGHDT and CDR2 as YNNKEL (reference sequence). CDR3 length: 14 amino acids. This chain's CDR3 is CASSQPRGAAEQYF.

The chain uses TRBV12-3 or TRBV12-4 and TRBJ2-4; there is no DNA to check the TCRdb D call of TRBD1. The CDR3 is 15 amino acids. The CDR3 is CASSLVNRGHDIQYF.

The chain links TRBV7-9 to TRBJ1-2; TCRdb returns TRBD1, unconfirmable since there is no DNA. CDR3 size: 14 residues. Per germline, CDR1 SEHNR and CDR2 FQNEAQ (reference sequence). The CDR3 loop is CASSLVGQNYGYTF.

The CDR3 spells CASSPPLPRNTGELFF. The chain couples TRBV7-9 to TRBJ2-2; TCRdb selects TRBD1, and the lack of DNA leaves this call unchecked. This CDR3 has 16 amino acids. CDR1 SEHNR and CDR2 FQNEAQ come from the germline V gene (reference sequence).

This chain uses TRBV6-2 or TRBV6-3 with TRBJ2-2. CDR3 length: 16 amino acids. CDR1 is MNHEY and CDR2 is SVGEGT in the germline V gene. CDR3 loop: CASSPELVYNTGELFF.

The genes are TRBV12-3 or TRBV12-4 and TRBJ2-1; TCRdb's assignment of TRBD2 cannot be checked, as there is no DNA. The CDR3 spans 15 residues. CDR3 loop: CASSSGLAGSNEQFF.

V gene TRBV6-2 or TRBV6-3 combines with J gene TRBJ2-1; TCRdb calls TRBD1, which cannot be checked without DNA. This CDR3 spans 16 amino acids. From germline, CDR1 is MNHEY and CDR2 SVGEGT. The CDR3 reads CASSYSIGQGNNEQFF.

This sequence joins TRBV27 and TRBJ1-6. Germline values: CDR1 MNHEY, CDR2 SMNVEV (reference sequence). CDR3 size: 16 residues. Here the CDR3 reads CASSLSKRLYNSPLHF.

The chain is built from TRBV21-1 and TRBJ2-7; TCRdb reports TRBD1, a call that lacks DNA to check it against. TRBV21-1 represents a pseudogene. The CDR3 extends over 14 amino acids. CDR3 loop: CASSPRDRLYEQYF.

The chain couples TRBV12-3 or TRBV12-4 to TRBJ2-3; TCRdb's assignment of TRBD2 cannot be checked, as there is no DNA. The CDR3 runs 16 residues. The CDR3 is CASSLVASGGTDTQYF.

The genes are TRBV12-3 or TRBV12-4 and TRBJ2-2; TCRdb indicates TRBD2, and absent DNA this call remains unverified. This CDR3 is 15 amino acids long. Here the CDR3 reads CASSPTGVGVGELFF.

J is TRBJ2-2 and V is TRBV11-2; TCRdb names TRBD2, which stays unverified in the absence of DNA. Germline V lookup: CDR1 SGHAT, CDR2 FQNNGV. The CDR3 extends over 18 amino acids. The CDR3 sequence: CASSTFGAGLAGDRELFF.

V gene TRBV28 combines with J gene TRBJ1-1. The V gene's germline CDR1 is MDHEN and CDR2 SYDVKM. The CDR3 runs to 14 residues. CDR3 region: CASSPRESNTEAFF.

The chain is built from TRBV12-3 or TRBV12-4 and TRBJ1-2; TCRdb selects TRBD1, and the lack of DNA leaves this call unchecked. The CDR3 has 14 amino acids. The CDR3 loop is CASRKTGEANGYTF.

The gene calls are TRBV29-1 and TRBJ2-7; the D call of TRBD1 rests on TCRdb alone, since no DNA is present to check it. This CDR3 comprises 14 residues. The germline CDR1 and CDR2 sequences are SQVTM and ANQGSEA. CDR3 amino acids: CSALGGGLSYEQYF.

The chain carries TRBV28 and TRBJ2-1; no DNA is available, so the TRBD1 call from TCRdb remains unchecked. The CDR3 length is 17 residues. Germline V lookup: CDR1 MDHEN, CDR2 SYDVKM. CDR3 residues: CASSFLPPGQVYNEQFF.

The V call is TRBV5-1, the J call TRBJ1-1; without DNA, the TCRdb call of TRBD1 cannot be checked. The CDR3 runs to 14 residues. Germline loops: CDR1 SGHRS, CDR2 YFSETQ. CDR3 protein: CASSSGVRDTEAFF.

J is TRBJ2-1 and V is TRBV23-1; there is no DNA to check the TCRdb D call of TRBD2. TRBV23-1 is annotated as an ORF whose role is uncertain. This CDR3 is built from 15 residues. CDR3 region: CASSQGLAGYNEQFF.

V usage is TRBV7-2 and J usage is TRBJ2-7; the D call of TRBD2 rests on TCRdb alone, since no DNA is present to check it. Germline values: CDR1 SGHTA, CDR2 FQGNSA. The length of the CDR3 is 15 residues. The chain's CDR3 is CASSPTSGTSYEQYF.

The chain carries TRBV14 and TRBJ2-7. The CDR3 totals 15 residues. CDR1 and CDR2 (germline): SGHDN, FVKESK. The CDR3 is CASSEGGSKAYEQYF.

The chain recombines TRBV4-1 with TRBJ2-7; TCRdb proposes TRBD1, but this gene call is untestable without DNA. Germline V gene data show CDR1 as MGHRA and CDR2 as YSYEKL. The CDR3 has 13 amino acids. The CDR3 protein is CASSQIGTPEQYF.

This chain uses TRBV9 with TRBJ2-7; the D call of TRBD1 rests on TCRdb alone, since no DNA is present to check it. This CDR3 contains 15 residues. Germline loops: CDR1 SGDLS, CDR2 YYNGEE. CDR3 sequence: CASTLRDGGGYEQYF.

The chain couples TRBV28 to TRBJ1-2; TCRdb reports TRBD1, a call that lacks DNA to check it against. CDR1 is MDHEN and CDR2 is SYDVKM in the germline V gene. This CDR3 is built from 17 residues. CDR3 in amino acids: CASSTDRAGEYNYGYTF.

V and J are TRBV28 and TRBJ2-3; TCRdb designates TRBD2, a call that cannot be tested without DNA. CDR1 and CDR2 (germline): MDHEN, SYDVKM. The CDR3 spans 14 residues. The CDR3 sequence is CASSLTLERTPQYF.

The gene calls are TRBV29-1 and TRBJ2-7; lacking DNA, the TRBD1 call made by TCRdb goes unchecked. Germline V gives CDR1 SQVTM, CDR2 ANQGSEA. The length of the CDR3 is 16 residues. CDR3: CSVEGVGGRTHYEQYF.

This sequence joins TRBV12-3 or TRBV12-4 and TRBJ2-5; checking the TCRdb D call of TRBD1 is not possible without DNA. There are 14 residues in the CDR3. CDR3: CASSIDRGEETQYF.